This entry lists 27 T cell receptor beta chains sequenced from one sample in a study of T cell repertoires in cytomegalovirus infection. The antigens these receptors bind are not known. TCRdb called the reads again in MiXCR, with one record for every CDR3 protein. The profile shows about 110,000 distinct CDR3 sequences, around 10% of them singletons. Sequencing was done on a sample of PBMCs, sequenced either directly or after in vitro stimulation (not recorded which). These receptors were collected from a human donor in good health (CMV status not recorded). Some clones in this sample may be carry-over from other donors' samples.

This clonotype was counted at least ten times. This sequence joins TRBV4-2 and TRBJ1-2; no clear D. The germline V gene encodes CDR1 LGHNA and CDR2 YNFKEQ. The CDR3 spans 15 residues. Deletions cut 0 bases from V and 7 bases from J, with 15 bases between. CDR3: CASSQELGRGPGYTF. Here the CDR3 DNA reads TGTGCCAGCAGCCAAGAATTGGGGAGAGGTCCTGGCTACACCTTC.

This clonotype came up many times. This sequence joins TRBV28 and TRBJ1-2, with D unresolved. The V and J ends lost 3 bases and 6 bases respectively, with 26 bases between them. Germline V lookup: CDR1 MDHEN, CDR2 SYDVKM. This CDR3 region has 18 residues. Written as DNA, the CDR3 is TGTGCCAGCAGTTTTGCACCCGAAGGGTTTTCAGTTTCGGATGGCTACACCTTC. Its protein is CASSFAPEGFSVSDGYTF.

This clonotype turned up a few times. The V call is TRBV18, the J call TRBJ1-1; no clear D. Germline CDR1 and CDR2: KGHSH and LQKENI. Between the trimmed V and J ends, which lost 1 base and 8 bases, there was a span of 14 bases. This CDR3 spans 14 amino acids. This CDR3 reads CASSPLSTQIEAFF. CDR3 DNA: TGTGCCAGCTCACCACTGTCCACACAGATAGAAGCTTTCTTT.

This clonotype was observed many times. CDR3 DNA sequence: TGTGCCAGCAGCCCTGGGGGGGCAGGGAACACCTACAATGAGCAGTTCTTC. Protein product: CASSPGGAGNTYNEQFF. The chain links TRBV7-3 to TRBJ2-1, with D perhaps matching TRBD2 (7 bases). The CDR3 extends over 17 amino acids. V dropped 5 bases and J dropped 2 bases, with 19 bases sitting between them. Germline V lookup: CDR1 SGHTA, CDR2 FQGTGA.

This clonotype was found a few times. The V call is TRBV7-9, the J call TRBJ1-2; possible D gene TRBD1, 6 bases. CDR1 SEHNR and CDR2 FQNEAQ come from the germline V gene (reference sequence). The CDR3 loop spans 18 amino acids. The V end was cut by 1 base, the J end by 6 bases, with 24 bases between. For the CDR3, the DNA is TGTGCCAGCAGCTTAGAGTCTCGGCGCGGGGGGCGTGCGAATGGCTACACCTTC. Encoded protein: CASSLESRRGGRANGYTF.

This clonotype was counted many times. CDR3 loop: CASSLKGAPYEQYV. DNA for the CDR3: TGTGCCAGCAGCCTAAAGGGAGCTCCCTACGAGCAGTACGTC. The rearrangement links TRBV27 to TRBJ2-7, with D maybe TRBD2 (5 bases). The germline CDR1 and CDR2 sequences are MNHEY and SMNVEV (reference sequence). Trimming left V 6 bases short and J 2 bases short, with 14 bases between. This CDR3 spans 14 amino acids.

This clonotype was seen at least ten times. Here the CDR3 reads CASSWTTSDYNEQFF. CDR3 nucleotides: TGTGCCAGCAGCTGGACTACCTCAGACTACAATGAGCAGTTCTTC. This chain uses TRBV7-2 with TRBJ2-1; D is possibly TRBD2 (6 bases). In germline, CDR1 is SGHTA, CDR2 FQGNSA. This CDR3 has 15 residues. V was pared by 4 bases and J by 3 bases, with 13 bases between.

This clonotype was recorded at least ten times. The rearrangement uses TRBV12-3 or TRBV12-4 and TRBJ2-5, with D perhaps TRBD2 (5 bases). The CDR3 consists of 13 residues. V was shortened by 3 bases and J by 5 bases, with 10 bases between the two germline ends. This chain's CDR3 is CASSFGGPETQYF. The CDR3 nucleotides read TGTGCCAGCAGTTTCGGCGGGCCCGAGACCCAGTACTTC.

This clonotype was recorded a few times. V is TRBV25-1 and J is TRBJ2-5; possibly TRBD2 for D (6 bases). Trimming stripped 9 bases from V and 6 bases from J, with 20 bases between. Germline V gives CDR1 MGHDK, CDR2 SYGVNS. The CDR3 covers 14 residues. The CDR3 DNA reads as TGTGCCAGTGGAGTAGGGGAGGCCCGGAAGACCCAGTACTTC. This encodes CASGVGEARKTQYF.

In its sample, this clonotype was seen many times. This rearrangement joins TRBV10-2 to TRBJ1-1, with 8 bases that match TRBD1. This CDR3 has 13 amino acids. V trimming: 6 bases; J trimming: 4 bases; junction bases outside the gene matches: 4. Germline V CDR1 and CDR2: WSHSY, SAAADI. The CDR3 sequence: CASRDRVGTEAFF. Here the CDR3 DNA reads TGCGCCAGCAGGGACAGGGTGGGCACTGAAGCTTTCTTT.

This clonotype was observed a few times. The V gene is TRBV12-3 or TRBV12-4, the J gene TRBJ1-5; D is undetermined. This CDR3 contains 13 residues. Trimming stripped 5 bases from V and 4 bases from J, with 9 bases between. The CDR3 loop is CASSPQANQPQHF. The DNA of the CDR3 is TGTGCCAGCAGTCCGCAGGCGAATCAGCCCCAGCATTTT.

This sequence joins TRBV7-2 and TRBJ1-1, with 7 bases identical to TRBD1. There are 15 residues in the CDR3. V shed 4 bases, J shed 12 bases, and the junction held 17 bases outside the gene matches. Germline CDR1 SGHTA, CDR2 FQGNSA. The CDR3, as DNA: TGTGCCAGCAGCTCCCAGGGGGGGACGAACACTGACTCTTTCTTT. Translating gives CASSSQGGTNTDSFF.

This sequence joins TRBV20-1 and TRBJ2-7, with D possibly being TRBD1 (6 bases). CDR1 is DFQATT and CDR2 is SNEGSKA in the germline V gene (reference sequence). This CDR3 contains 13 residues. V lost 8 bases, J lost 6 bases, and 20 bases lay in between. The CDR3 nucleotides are TGCAGTCATAAATCAACAGGGCCCTCCGAGCAGTACTTC. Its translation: CSHKSTGPSEQYF.

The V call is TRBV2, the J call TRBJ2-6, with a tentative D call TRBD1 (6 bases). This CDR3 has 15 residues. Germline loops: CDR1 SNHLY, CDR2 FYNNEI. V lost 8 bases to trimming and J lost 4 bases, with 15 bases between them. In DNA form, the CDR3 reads TGTGCCAGCTCAGTCACAGGGTACGGGGCCAACGTCCTGACTTTC. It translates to CASSVTGYGANVLTF.

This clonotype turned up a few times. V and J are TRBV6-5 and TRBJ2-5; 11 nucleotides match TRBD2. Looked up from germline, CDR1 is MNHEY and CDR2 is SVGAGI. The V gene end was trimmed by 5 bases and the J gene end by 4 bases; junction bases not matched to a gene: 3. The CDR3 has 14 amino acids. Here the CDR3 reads CASSRLAGTETQYF. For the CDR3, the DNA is TGTGCCAGCAGTAGACTAGCGGGAACAGAGACCCAGTACTTC.

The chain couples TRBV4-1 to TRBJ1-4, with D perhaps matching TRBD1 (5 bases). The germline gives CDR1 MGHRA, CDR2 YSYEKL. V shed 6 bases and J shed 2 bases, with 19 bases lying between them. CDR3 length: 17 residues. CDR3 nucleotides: TGCGCCAGCAGTGAGGGGACGCGAATGGGGACTAATGAAAAACTGTTTTTT. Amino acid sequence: CASSEGTRMGTNEKLFF.

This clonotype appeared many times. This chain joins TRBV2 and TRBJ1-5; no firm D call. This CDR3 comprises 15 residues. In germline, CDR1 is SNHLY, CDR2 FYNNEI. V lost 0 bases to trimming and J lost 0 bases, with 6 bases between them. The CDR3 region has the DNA TGTGCCAGCAGTGAAGCACAGTCTAGCAATCAGCCCCAGCATTTT. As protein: CASSEAQSSNQPQHF.

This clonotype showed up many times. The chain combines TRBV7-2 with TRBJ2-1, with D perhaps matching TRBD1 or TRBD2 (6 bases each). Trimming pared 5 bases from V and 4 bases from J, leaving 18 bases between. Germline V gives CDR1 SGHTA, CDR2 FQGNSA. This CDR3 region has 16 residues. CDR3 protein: CASSGSSGALYNEQFF. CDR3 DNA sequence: TGTGCCAGCAGCGGGTCTTCGGGGGCTTTATACAATGAGCAGTTCTTC.

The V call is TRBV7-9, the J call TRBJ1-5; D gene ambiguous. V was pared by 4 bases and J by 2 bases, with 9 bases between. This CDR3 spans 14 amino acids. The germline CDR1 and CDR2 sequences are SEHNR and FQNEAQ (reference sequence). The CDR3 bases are TGTGCCAGCAGCTCCGATGGGGGCAATCAGCCCCAGCATTTT. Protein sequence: CASSSDGGNQPQHF.

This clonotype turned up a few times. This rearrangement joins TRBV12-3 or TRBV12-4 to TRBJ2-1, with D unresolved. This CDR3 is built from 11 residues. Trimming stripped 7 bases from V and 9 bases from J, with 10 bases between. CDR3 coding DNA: TGTGCCAGCACCGAGACTCTTGAGCAGTTCTTC. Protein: CASTETLEQFF.

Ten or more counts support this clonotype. The CDR3 loop is CASSDRRGPGETQYF. The CDR3 bases are TGCGCCAGCAGTGACCGGCGGGGGCCCGGGGAGACCCAGTACTTC. The V gene is TRBV10-1, the J gene TRBJ2-5; perhaps TRBD2 as D (7 bases). The CDR3 consists of 15 residues. The germline V and J ends were trimmed by 3 bases and 5 bases, with 16 bases remaining between them. CDR1 is WNHNN and CDR2 is SYGVQD in the germline V gene (reference sequence).

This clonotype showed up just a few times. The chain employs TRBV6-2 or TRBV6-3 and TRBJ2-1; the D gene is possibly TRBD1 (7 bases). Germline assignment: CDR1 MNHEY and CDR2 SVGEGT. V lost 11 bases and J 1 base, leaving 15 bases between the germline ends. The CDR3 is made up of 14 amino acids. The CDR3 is CASRSGGSYNEQFF. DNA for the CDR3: TGTGCCTCACGATCAGGGGGGTCCTACAATGAGCAGTTCTTC.

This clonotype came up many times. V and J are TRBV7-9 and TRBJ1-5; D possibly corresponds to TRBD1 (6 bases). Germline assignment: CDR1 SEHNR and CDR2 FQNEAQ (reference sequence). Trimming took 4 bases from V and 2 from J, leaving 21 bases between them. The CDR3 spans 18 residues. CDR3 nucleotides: TGTGCCAGCAGCTCTTCGAGGGGGGGGGAAAGGGGCAATCAGCCCCAGCATTTT. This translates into CASSSSRGGERGNQPQHF.

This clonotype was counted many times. The CDR3 DNA follows: TGTGCCAGCTCAGCCGGGACAGGGGGCCGTGGCTACACCTTC. This encodes CASSAGTGGRGYTF. The chain has TRBV18 and TRBJ1-2; 12 nucleotides align to TRBD1. The germline V gene encodes CDR1 KGHSH and CDR2 LQKENI. The CDR3 is 14 amino acids. Trimming took 5 bases from V and 7 from J; bases not matched to a gene: 5.

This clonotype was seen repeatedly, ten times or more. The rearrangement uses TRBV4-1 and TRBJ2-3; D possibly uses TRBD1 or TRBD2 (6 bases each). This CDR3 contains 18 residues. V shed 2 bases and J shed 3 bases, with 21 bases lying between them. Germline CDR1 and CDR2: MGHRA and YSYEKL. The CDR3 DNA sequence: TGCGCCAGCAGCCAAAACGGGGGCGGCGGCGACGGAACAGATACGCAGTATTTT. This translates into CASSQNGGGGDGTDTQYF.

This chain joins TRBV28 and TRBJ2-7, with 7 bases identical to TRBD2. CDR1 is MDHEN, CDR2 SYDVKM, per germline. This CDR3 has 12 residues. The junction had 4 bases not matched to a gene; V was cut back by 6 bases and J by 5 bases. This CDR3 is CASRGTIHEQYF. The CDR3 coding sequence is TGTGCCAGCAGGGGGACTATCCACGAGCAGTACTTC.

The CDR3 loop is CASRTLGTEAFF. DNA of the CDR3: TGTGCCAGCAGGACATTAGGCACTGAAGCTTTCTTT. The chain employs TRBV6-2 or TRBV6-3 and TRBJ1-1; D remains ambiguous. From germline, CDR1 is MNHEY and CDR2 SVGEGT. V lost 6 bases and J 4 bases, leaving 9 bases between the germline ends. This CDR3 is built from 12 residues.